These 29 T cell receptor beta chains share one sample of origin, sequenced in a study of shared clonotypes between healthy human individuals (dated by TCRdb to the early 2020s). Receptor amplification or capture employed the immunoSEQ multiplex PCR assay. TCRdb obtained this table from immuneACCESS and retained in-frame rearrangements with V and J assigned. These tables miss some clones; where compared with another copy, unresolved V genes account for less than half of the shortfall, and the remainder is unexplained. The sample table shows 950,000 to 1,300,000 clones, and approximately 72% are seen once. The ten largest clones represent 1.4% to 1.5% of the sample. The sample comprised memory CD4+ T cells sorted from blood. In the paper's terms, the cell subset or site label means: CD45RA-negative fraction. These receptors were taken from a man aged 18-30 years in good health.

This clone was picked up one time. This chain links TRBV14 with TRBJ2-1, with 11 nucleotides matching TRBD2. The J segment lost 4 bases and the V segment lost 4 bases, leaving 12 bases of the junction unmatched. CDR1 SGHDN and CDR2 FVKESK come from the germline V gene. CDR3 length: 18 amino acids. Here the CDR3 DNA reads TGTGCCAGCAGCCCACGAACGACTAGCGGGAATAGGTACAATGAGCAGTTCTTC. The encoded protein is CASSPRTTSGNRYNEQFF.

This clone came up a few times. The J gene is TRBJ2-5, the V gene TRBV15; 9 bases fit TRBD1. The CDR3 has 15 residues. V was clipped by 1 base and J by 4 bases; unmatched bases: 4. Germline V gene lookup returns CDR1 LNHNV and CDR2 YYDKDF (reference sequence). The CDR3 sequence is CATSRADRGGETQYF. For the CDR3, the DNA is TGTGCCACCAGCAGAGCCGACAGGGGGGGAGAGACCCAGTACTTC.

There are a few counts of this clone. An end of the junction does not agree with germline; a read error may underlie this. V is TRBV5-5 and J is TRBJ2-3, with a tentative D call TRBD1 (6 bases). This CDR3 is built from 15 residues. Germline CDR1 reads SGHKS; CDR2 reads YYEKEE (reference sequence). The CDR3 here is CASSHGATGTDTQYF. The DNA of the CDR3 is TGCGCCAGCAGCCATGGGGCCACAGGGACAGATACGCAGTATTTT.

The chain links TRBV5-6 to TRBJ2-3; 13 bases align to TRBD2. From germline, CDR1 is SGHDT and CDR2 YYEEEE. With 2 bases clipped from V and 5 bases from J, the junction kept 2 bases outside the gene matches. This CDR3 is 15 amino acids long. CDR3 residues: CASSFTSGREDTQYF. As DNA, the CDR3 is TGTGCCAGCAGCTTTACTAGCGGGAGGGAAGATACGCAGTATTTT.

This clone was counted a single time. The chain combines TRBV5-1 with TRBJ2-1, with D maybe TRBD2 (5 bases). CDR1 is SGHRS and CDR2 is YFSETQ in the germline V gene. The CDR3 length is 14 residues. V was shortened by 3 bases and J by 10 bases, with 17 bases between the two germline ends. The CDR3 sequence: CASSYAGGGREQFF. CDR3 bases: TGCGCCAGCAGCTATGCGGGCGGTGGGCGGGAGCAGTTCTTC.

CDR3 in amino acids: CASSRQGAADEKLFF. The CDR3 DNA reads TGTGCCAGCTCACGGCAGGGGGCCGCAGATGAAAAACTGTTTTTT. The V call is TRBV18, the J call TRBJ1-4, with 8 bases matching TRBD1. V shed 4 bases and J 6 bases; nucleotides not matched to a gene: 7. CDR3 length equals 15 residues. In germline, CDR1 is KGHSH, CDR2 LQKENI.

The genes are TRBV2 and TRBJ1-5; perhaps TRBD1 as D (5 bases). CDR1 and CDR2 (germline): SNHLY, FYNNEI. This CDR3 is built from 15 residues. Trimming pared 2 bases from V and 2 bases from J, leaving 10 bases between. CDR3: CASSERLGRNQPQHF. The CDR3 DNA reads TGTGCCAGCAGTGAAAGGCTGGGGCGCAATCAGCCCCAGCATTTT.

This clone was observed at least ten times. This sequence joins TRBV6-5 and TRBJ1-1, with D unresolved. With 2 bases removed from V and 11 bases from J, the gap between germline ends came to 21 bases. The CDR3 extends over 15 amino acids. Germline V CDR1 and CDR2: MNHEY, SVGAGI. The CDR3 protein is CASSYGNIATARAFF. Here the CDR3 DNA reads TGTGCCAGCAGTTACGGTAATATTGCAACCGCTAGGGCTTTCTTT.

Concerning this clone: The junction differs from germline at one of its ends, possibly a read error. CDR3 in amino acids: CASSPGLAKNIQYF. CDR3 sequence (DNA): TGCGCCAGCAGCCCCGGACTGGCCAAAAACATTCAGTACTTC. The chain carries TRBV5-4 and TRBJ2-4, with a weak D call TRBD2 (5 bases). The CDR3 has 14 amino acids. CDR1 is SGHNT and CDR2 is YYREEE in the germline V gene (reference sequence). Full variable domain (outside the CDR3, taken from reference TRBV5-4 and TRBJ2-4): ETGVTQSPTHLIKTRGQQVTLRCSSQSGHNTVSWYQQALGQGPQFIFQYYREEENGRGNFPPRFSGLQFPNYSSELNVNALELDDSALYLCASSPGLAKNIQYFGAGTRLSVL.

The gene calls are TRBV28 and TRBJ2-7; TRBD1 agrees at 9 bases. The CDR3 extends over 15 amino acids. Germline V lookup: CDR1 MDHEN, CDR2 SYDVKM. V dropped 0 bases and J dropped 5; count of bases not matched to a gene: 5. The CDR3 DNA is TGTGCCAGCAGTTTATGGGACAGGGGTCTCGACGAGCAGTACTTC. It is translated as CASSLWDRGLDEQYF.

Here the CDR3 reads CASSPDQFAGELFF. CDR3 DNA sequence: TGTGCCAGCTCACCAGATCAATTCGCCGGGGAGCTGTTTTTT. The rearrangement joins TRBV18 to TRBJ2-2; D unresolved. Per the germline V gene, CDR1 is KGHSH and CDR2 is LQKENI. Trimming removed 2 bases at V and 6 bases at J, with 10 bases between. The CDR3 length is 14 residues.

This clone was seen more than once but under ten times. The chain joins TRBV7-2 to TRBJ1-5; D may be TRBD1 (6 bases). CDR1 is SGHTA and CDR2 is FQGNSA in the germline V gene. Trimming cost V 1 base and J 7 bases, with 14 bases left between them. The CDR3 sequence is 15 residues long. The CDR3 spells CASSLDGGGGQPQHF. The CDR3 region has the DNA TGTGCCAGCAGCTTAGATGGGGGGGGCGGGCAGCCCCAGCATTTT.

The V and J genes are TRBV7-6 and TRBJ1-2; tentative D call: TRBD1 (5 bases). V lost 3 bases and J lost 4, with 9 bases in between. The germline gives CDR1 SGHVS, CDR2 FNYEAQ. The CDR3 spans 13 residues. The CDR3 nucleotides read TGTGCCAGCAGCTTGGGGGGTCCCTATGGCTACACCTTC. Translated: CASSLGGPYGYTF.

The chain uses TRBV30 and TRBJ2-1; TRBD2 matches 11 bases. V gave up 6 bases and J gave up 7 bases; unmatched junction bases: 8. CDR1 GTSNPN and CDR2 SVGIG come from the germline V gene (reference sequence). This CDR3 is 14 amino acids long. CDR3 in DNA: TGTGCCTGCCCAACTAGCGGGGGTGTTAATGAGCAGTTCTTC. Protein: CACPTSGGVNEQFF.

The rearrangement links TRBV15 to TRBJ2-7; weak D call: TRBD2 (5 bases). CDR1 is LNHNV and CDR2 is YYDKDF in the germline V gene (reference sequence). Trimming took off 4 bases at V and 7 bases at J, with 11 bases between the two ends. The length of the CDR3 is 12 residues. The CDR3 reads CATSTYPGEQYF. CDR3 in DNA: TGTGCCACCAGCACATACCCGGGGGAGCAGTACTTC.

This clone appeared a few times. This chain links TRBV6-6 with TRBJ2-7, with 10 bases matching TRBD1. V was clipped by 7 bases and J by 3 bases; unmatched bases: 6. The CDR3 loop spans 14 amino acids. The germline gives CDR1 MNHNY, CDR2 SVGAGI (reference sequence). The CDR3 nucleotides are TGTGCCAGCATCAGGACAGGGGGGCTCTACGAGCAGTACTTC. Protein sequence: CASIRTGGLYEQYF.

CDR3 amino acids: CSVPRTGSTDTQYF. The CDR3 DNA reads as TGCAGCGTTCCACGGACAGGCAGCACAGATACGCAGTATTTT. This rearrangement joins TRBV29-1 to TRBJ2-3, with 7 bases fitting TRBD1. The CDR3 is 14 residues long. J was trimmed by 0 bases and V by 5 bases; bases with no gene match: 5. Looked up from germline, CDR1 is SQVTM and CDR2 is ANQGSEA.

The V gene is TRBV5-6, the J gene TRBJ2-1; possible D gene TRBD2, 5 bases. This CDR3 comprises 15 residues. Germline V gives CDR1 SGHDT, CDR2 YYEEEE. Trimming took 4 bases from V and 0 from J, leaving 11 bases between them. CDR3 in DNA: TGTGCCAGCAGCGCCGCCGGGAACTCCTACAATGAGCAGTTCTTC. Residues: CASSAAGNSYNEQFF.

V is TRBV10-3 and J is TRBJ1-2, with no clear D. Trimming cost V 10 bases and J 2 bases, with 17 bases left between them. Germline lookup yields CDR1 ENHRY and CDR2 SYGVKD. CDR3 length: 14 residues. The CDR3 loop reads CATLMGRRNYGYTF. The CDR3 DNA reads as TGTGCCACTCTAATGGGTCGACGGAACTATGGCTACACCTTC.

This chain links TRBV28 with TRBJ2-7; 9 positions agree with TRBD1. The CDR3 is made up of 16 amino acids. Germline CDR1 and CDR2: MDHEN and SYDVKM. Trimming at V came to 2 bases and at J to 5 bases, leaving 10 bases not matched to a gene. In nucleotides, the CDR3 is TGTGCCAGCAGTTTAACCATCGGACAGGGGAGGAACGAGCAGTACTTC. This translates into CASSLTIGQGRNEQYF.

The gene calls are TRBV7-2 and TRBJ2-4, with TRBD2 identical over 7 bases. This CDR3 is built from 14 residues. The J segment lost 7 bases and the V segment lost 5 bases, leaving 8 bases of the junction unmatched. CDR1 and CDR2 (germline): SGHTA, FQGNSA. This chain's CDR3 is CASSRGGDANIQYF. CDR3 sequence (DNA): TGTGCCAGCAGCCGTGGGGGGGATGCCAACATTCAGTACTTC.

The genes are TRBV5-4 and TRBJ2-3; D gene ambiguous. The germline CDR1 and CDR2 sequences are SGHNT and YYREEE (reference sequence). CDR3 length: 13 amino acids. Trimming cost V 0 bases and J 1 base, with 3 bases left between them. CDR3 nucleotides: TGTGCCAGCAGCTTGGGGCGCACAGATACGCAGTATTTT. Encoded protein: CASSLGRTDTQYF. Combining the CDR3 with reference TRBV5-4 and TRBJ2-3 gives the whole variable domain ETGVTQSPTHLIKTRGQQVTLRCSSQSGHNTVSWYQQALGQGPQFIFQYYREEENGRGNFPPRFSGLQFPNYSSELNVNALELDDSALYLCASSLGRTDTQYFGPGTRLTVL.

The chain uses TRBV5-1 and TRBJ2-3; 8 bases align to TRBD1. Germline V CDR1 and CDR2: SGHRS, YFSETQ. The CDR3 sequence is 16 residues long. The trim removed 4 bases at V and 3 bases at J, leaving 10 bases unmatched. CDR3 protein: CASSARQGYQTDTQYF. The CDR3 coding sequence is TGCGCCAGCAGCGCAAGACAGGGGTACCAGACAGATACGCAGTATTTT.

This chain connects TRBV5-1 to TRBJ1-4, with D possibly being TRBD1 (6 bases). Trimming took 4 bases from V and 2 from J, leaving 15 bases between them. Germline CDR1 reads SGHRS; CDR2 reads YFSETQ. The CDR3 is 16 amino acids. The CDR3 coding sequence is TGCGCCAGCAGCCAACAGGGCGTCGGTACTAATGAAAAACTGTTTTTT. This gives the protein CASSQQGVGTNEKLFF.

This clone was picked up one time. The chain has TRBV5-1 and TRBJ2-1, with D hard to call. The CDR3 length is 13 residues. The V end lost 4 bases, the J end lost 10 bases, and 15 bases lay between the germline ends. Germline V gives CDR1 SGHRS, CDR2 YFSETQ. DNA of the CDR3: TGCGCCAGCAGCCCTGACTCGACCGGGGAGCAGTTCTTC. It is translated as CASSPDSTGEQFF.

About this clone: The identical CDR3 is also encoded by other nucleotide sequences in the sample. The chain carries TRBV18 and TRBJ2-1; 13 bases are a match to TRBD2. Per the germline V gene, CDR1 is KGHSH and CDR2 is LQKENI. V shed 3 bases and J 5 bases; nucleotides not matched to a gene: 1. CDR3 length: 15 amino acids. The CDR3 loop reads CASSPGTSGNNEQFF. The CDR3 DNA reads as TGTGCCAGCTCACCCGGGACTAGCGGGAACAATGAGCAGTTCTTC.

V usage is TRBV19 and J usage is TRBJ2-7, with 11 positions matching TRBD2. CDR1 is LNHDA and CDR2 is SQIVND in the germline V gene (reference sequence). The length of the CDR3 is 15 residues. Trimming cost V 3 bases and J 2 bases; bases outside gene matches: 3. This CDR3 is CASSIGLAGAYEQYF. The CDR3 nucleotides read TGTGCCAGTAGTATTGGACTAGCGGGCGCCTACGAGCAGTACTTC.

This chain links TRBV10-3 with TRBJ1-2; D may be TRBD1 (5 bases). This CDR3 has 12 residues. Trimming shortened V by 5 bases and J by 6 bases, and 10 bases separated the two germline ends. Looked up from germline, CDR1 is ENHRY and CDR2 is SYGVKD. The CDR3 here is CAISYGGDGYTF. The CDR3, as DNA: TGTGCCATCAGTTATGGGGGGGATGGCTACACCTTC.

The chain is built from TRBV11-2 and TRBJ1-6, with D possibly TRBD1 on 6 matching bases. Germline V CDR1 and CDR2: SGHAT, FQNNGV. V dropped 5 bases and J dropped 7 bases, with 18 bases sitting between them. The CDR3 has 16 residues. The CDR3 nucleotides are TGTGCCAGCAGCCACTCCGTCGACAGGCCGAATTCACCCCTCCACTTT. This codes for CASSHSVDRPNSPLHF.